What follows is one TCR beta chain and its context. With 2 bases removed from V and 5 bases from J, the gap between germline ends came to 8 bases. Germline CDR1 and CDR2: SGHRS and YFSETQ. The CDR3 runs to 13 residues. Per the original data handling: The authors estimated nucleated cell counts from reference gene primer amplification. TCRdb's table, derived via immunoSEQ multiplex PCR, lists solely in-frame clones and lacks some. V, J and clone size derive from that table, while D and trimming were established from the DNA sequence. The sample holds under 250,000 clones, around 82% seen once. The entry originates in a study of blood T cell repertoires in COVID-19.

The chain employs TRBV5-1 and TRBJ2-1; D remains unclear. The receptor was derived from a man aged 35 to 55 with active or convalescent COVID-19. The sample was peripheral blood. The CDR3 coding sequence is TGCGCCAGCAGCTTCACGGTTGACAATGAGCAGTTCTTC. Translating it yields CASSFTVDNEQFF.